A single sample gave rise to the 5 T cell receptor beta chains below, sequenced in a study of cytomegalovirus exposure and HLA in healthy donors. The PCR had 60 Vbeta and 13 Jbeta primers. The repertoire was sequenced with immunoSEQ multiplex PCR; TCRdb's copy has only in-frame clones and lacks some. The sample carries 150,000 to 200,000 clones, 78% recorded once. The sample was PBMCs. The receptors were sampled from a woman aged 25 to 39 in good health and CMV-seropositive.

There are a few counts of this clone. This rearrangement joins TRBV11-2 to TRBJ2-1; TRBD2 might be the D (6 bases). V lost 7 bases and J 6 bases, leaving 16 bases between the germline ends. This CDR3 contains 14 residues. Per germline, CDR1 SGHAT and CDR2 FQNNGV. The CDR3 protein is CASTSARDLNEQFF. The CDR3 coding sequence is TGTGCCAGCACCTCCGCGCGGGACCTCAATGAGCAGTTCTTC.

This clone was counted between two and nine times. The chain uses TRBV11-2 and TRBJ1-5; the match to TRBD1 covers 10 bases. The junction had 3 bases not matched to a gene; V was cut back by 4 bases and J by 9 bases. Germline V CDR1 and CDR2: SGHAT, FQNNGV. The CDR3 is 13 amino acids. The CDR3 DNA reads TGTGCCAGCAGCTCGGGACAGGGGTGGCCCCAGCATTTT. This codes for CASSSGQGWPQHF.

The chain combines TRBV10-3 with TRBJ1-4; D not resolved. Trimming took 10 bases from V and 4 from J, leaving 16 bases between them. The CDR3 extends over 14 amino acids. Germline V gene lookup returns CDR1 ENHRY and CDR2 SYGVKD. The CDR3, as DNA: TGTGCCACCACCGGTAACGATCTTAATGAAAAACTGTTTTTT. Protein: CATTGNDLNEKLFF.

The chain joins TRBV6-5 to TRBJ1-3, with 7 bases lining up with TRBD1. Germline V gene lookup returns CDR1 MNHEY and CDR2 SVGAGI. This CDR3 comprises 13 residues. Trimming removed 6 bases from V and 7 bases from J; junction bases left unmatched: 6. The CDR3, as DNA: TGTGCCAGCAGCCCGACAGGGTACAACACCATATATTTT. It is translated as CASSPTGYNTIYF.

The chain links TRBV7-8 to TRBJ1-1; 10 nucleotides line up with TRBD1. Per germline, CDR1 SGHVS and CDR2 FQNEAQ. Losses at the gene ends were 4 bases for V and 4 bases for J; bases not matched to a gene: 3. The CDR3 has 14 residues. The chain's CDR3 is CASSSWTGGTEAFF. For the CDR3, the DNA is TGTGCCAGCAGCTCGTGGACAGGGGGCACTGAAGCTTTCTTT.